Following are 10 T cell receptor beta chains from one sample sequenced in a study of cytomegalovirus exposure and HLA in healthy donors. PCR employed 60 Vbeta and 13 Jbeta primers. Using immunoSEQ multiplex PCR, the repertoire was profiled, and TCRdb retains in-frame clones only, with some absent. In the table there are 93,000 or so clones, almost 85% of which are singletons. The sample taken for sequencing was PBMCs. Receptors were obtained from a woman younger than 30 in good health and CMV-seropositive.

The chain recombines TRBV6-1 with TRBJ1-3; no clear D gene. The CDR3 is 17 residues long. The germline V gene has CDR1 MNHNS and CDR2 SASEGT. The V gene lost 4 bases and the J gene lost 0 bases, with 16 bases spanning the gap. CDR3 sequence (DNA): TGTGCCAGCAGTGCCAATGCCTTTGGACTCTCTGGAAACACCATATATTTT. This encodes CASSANAFGLSGNTIYF.

The rearrangement uses TRBV29-1 and TRBJ2-2, with a possible D match to TRBD2 (6 bases). Trimming pared 4 bases from V and 1 base from J, leaving 7 bases between. Germline V gene sequence: CDR1 SQVTM, CDR2 ANQGSEA. CDR3 length: 13 residues. CDR3 sequence (DNA): TGCAGCGTTGTGCGGGGGAACACCGGGGAGCTGTTTTTT. This codes for CSVVRGNTGELFF.

This clone occurred a few times. The gene calls are TRBV7-9 and TRBJ2-3, with TRBD2 identical over 7 bases. The CDR3 has 14 residues. The V gene end was trimmed by 1 base and the J gene end by 6 bases; junction bases not matched to a gene: 4. The V gene's germline CDR1 is SEHNR and CDR2 FQNEAQ (reference sequence). CDR3: CASSLGGGSDTQYF. The DNA of the CDR3 is TGTGCCAGCAGCTTAGGGGGGGGTTCTGATACGCAGTATTTT.

The chain combines TRBV6-5 with TRBJ1-1; D is undetermined. The V end lost 9 bases, the J end lost 7 bases, and 24 bases lay between the germline ends. The V gene's germline CDR1 is MNHEY and CDR2 SVGAGI. The CDR3 totals 15 residues. Here the CDR3 reads CAREGLAAGVCEAFF. CDR3 bases: TGTGCCAGGGAGGGCCTGGCAGCCGGTGTTTGTGAAGCTTTCTTT.

This chain uses TRBV10-3 with TRBJ2-1; tentatively, D is TRBD2 (5 bases). V was pared by 8 bases and J by 6 bases, with 17 bases between. The germline gives CDR1 ENHRY, CDR2 SYGVKD. CDR3 size: 14 residues. As DNA, the CDR3 is TGTGCCATCCGGGCTAGCATCACACTCAATGAGCAGTTCTTC. The encoded protein is CAIRASITLNEQFF.

The CDR3 DNA sequence: TGTGCCAGCAGCCGTTTACAGGGGTCGAGCTATGGCTACACCTTC. Translating it yields CASSRLQGSSYGYTF. This chain links TRBV14 with TRBJ1-2; 7 bases map to TRBD1. The germline V gene has CDR1 SGHDN and CDR2 FVKESK. This CDR3 is built from 15 residues. After removal of 4 bases from V and 4 bases from J, the junction contained 9 bases not matched to a gene.

This clone showed up just once. This chain links TRBV7-9 with TRBJ1-1; the D is unclear. Trimming took 7 bases from V and 0 from J, leaving 12 bases between them. CDR1 and CDR2 (germline): SEHNR, FQNEAQ (reference sequence). The CDR3 has 14 residues. The CDR3 reads CASKEWRMNTEAFF. The CDR3 bases are TGTGCCAGCAAGGAATGGAGGATGAACACTGAAGCTTTCTTT. The whole variable domain, filled in from reference TRBV7-9 and TRBJ1-1, reads DTGVSQNPRHKITKRGQNVTFRCDPISEHNRLYWYRQTLGQGPEFLTYFQNEAQLEKSRLLSDRFSAERPKGSFSTLEIQRTEQGDSAMYLCASKEWRMNTEAFFGQGTRLTVV.

The V and J genes are TRBV2 and TRBJ2-1, with TRBD1 matching over 10 bases. The germline V gene encodes CDR1 SNHLY and CDR2 FYNNEI. The CDR3 has 15 amino acids. Trimming at V came to 5 bases and at J to 6 bases, leaving 7 bases not matched to a gene. The CDR3 DNA sequence: TGTGCCAGCAGTCCGGACAGGGGGGTAAGCAATGAGCAGTTCTTC. Translated, it gives CASSPDRGVSNEQFF. Complete variable domain (other parts from reference TRBV2 and TRBJ2-1): EPEVTQTPSHQVTQMGQEVILRCVPISNHLYFYWYRQILGQKVEFLVSFYNNEISEKSEIFDDQFSVERPDGSNFTLKIRSTKLEDSAMYFCASSPDRGVSNEQFFGPGTRLTVL.

The J gene is TRBJ1-2, the V gene TRBV6-5, with D tentatively TRBD1 (5 bases). The CDR3 is 14 amino acids. V lost 6 bases and J 4 bases, leaving 15 bases between the germline ends. The germline V gene has CDR1 MNHEY and CDR2 SVGAGI. CDR3 DNA: TGTGCCAGCAGACAAGGACAACTTTTCTATGGCTACACCTTC. It encodes CASRQGQLFYGYTF.

The chain links TRBV29-1 to TRBJ1-2, with TRBD1 matching over 8 bases. From germline, CDR1 is SQVTM and CDR2 ANQGSEA. The CDR3 runs 12 residues. With 4 bases clipped from V and 6 bases from J, the junction kept 4 bases outside the gene matches. CDR3 region: CSVGGQENGYTF. In nucleotides, the CDR3 is TGCAGCGTTGGGGGACAGGAGAATGGCTACACCTTC.